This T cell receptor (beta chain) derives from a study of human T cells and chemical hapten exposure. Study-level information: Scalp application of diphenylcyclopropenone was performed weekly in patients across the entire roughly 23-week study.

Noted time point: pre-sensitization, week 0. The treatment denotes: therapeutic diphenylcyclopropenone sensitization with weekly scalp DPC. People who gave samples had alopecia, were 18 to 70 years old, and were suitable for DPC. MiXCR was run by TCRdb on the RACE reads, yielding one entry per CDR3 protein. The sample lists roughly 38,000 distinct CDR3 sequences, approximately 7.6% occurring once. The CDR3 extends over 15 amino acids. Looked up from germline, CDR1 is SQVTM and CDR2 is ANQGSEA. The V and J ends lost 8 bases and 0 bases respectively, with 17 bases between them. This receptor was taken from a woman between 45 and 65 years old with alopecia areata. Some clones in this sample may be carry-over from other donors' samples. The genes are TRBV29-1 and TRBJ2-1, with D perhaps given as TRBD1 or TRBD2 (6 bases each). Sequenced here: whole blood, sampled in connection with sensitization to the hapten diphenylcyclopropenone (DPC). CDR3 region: CSYSGQPSSYNEQFF. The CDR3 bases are TGCAGCTATAGCGGACAGCCAAGCTCCTACAATGAGCAGTTCTTC.